Following are 29 T cell receptor beta chains from one sample sequenced in a study of CD8 T cells in ankylosing spondylitis (dated by TCRdb to between 2016 and 2019). Libraries were built with 5' RACE. The run used an Illumina HiSeq 2500. TCRdb reran the public reads through fastp at Q25 and MiXCR, keeping productive beta chains. Rows are unified per CDR3 protein, each entry keeping the most common DNA and genes. The sample table lists 650,000 to 800,000 distinct CDR3 sequences, around 20% of them with a count of one. The ten largest clonotypes hold 15% to 20% of the sample. The antigens these receptors bind are not known. Overall study results and their limits: A TCR beta motif of several highly homologous amino acid variants appeared characteristic of blood from ankylosing spondylitis patients.

Sequenced: blood, either unsorted or a sorted T cell fraction (not recorded which). The receptors stem from a male donor with ankylosing spondylitis.

The V gene is TRBV10-3, the J gene TRBJ2-7; TRBD2 agrees at 11 bases. V shed 0 bases and J 6 bases; nucleotides not matched to a gene: 4. Looked up from germline, CDR1 is ENHRY and CDR2 is SYGVKD. The CDR3 has 15 amino acids. The CDR3 DNA follows: TGTGCCATCAGTGAGTCGATGCTAGCGGGAGGCGAGCAGTACTTC. Translated, it gives CAISESMLAGGEQYF.

This clonotype has at least ten counts. Here the CDR3 reads CASSLGSIRSTEAFF. CDR3 nucleotides: TGTGCCAGCAGCTTGGGGAGTATCCGATCTACTGAAGCTTTCTTT. The chain combines TRBV7-2 with TRBJ1-1; D remains unclear. The CDR3 is made up of 15 amino acids. V was clipped by 3 bases and J by 5 bases, with 16 bases between them. CDR1 and CDR2 (germline): SGHTA, FQGNSA.

In this sample, this clonotype turned up a few times. The gene calls are TRBV7-9 and TRBJ1-2, with D maybe TRBD1 (6 bases). The germline V gene has CDR1 SEHNR and CDR2 FQNEAQ (reference sequence). The V gene lost 5 bases and the J gene lost 9 bases, with 19 bases spanning the gap. The CDR3 has 14 amino acids. The CDR3 here is CASSTPQGPMRYTF. CDR3 coding DNA: TGTGCCAGCAGCACCCCACAGGGACCTATGCGCTACACCTTC.

This sequence joins TRBV12-3 or TRBV12-4 and TRBJ1-4, with D unresolved. The ends were cut back, 5 bases at V and 7 bases at J, with 8 bases in the middle. This CDR3 has 12 residues. This CDR3 is CASSQPGEKLFF. The CDR3 DNA reads as TGTGCCAGCAGTCAGCCGGGTGAAAAACTGTTTTTT.

The V gene is TRBV4-2, the J gene TRBJ2-1; the D is unclear. Trimming took 4 bases from V and 3 from J, leaving 25 bases between them. Germline CDR1 reads LGHNA; CDR2 reads YNFKEQ. The CDR3 has 19 amino acids. CDR3 region: CASSPNRRRTLLLYNEQFF. The DNA for the CDR3 is TGTGCCAGCAGCCCCAATAGGAGACGTACCCTTCTCCTCTACAATGAGCAGTTCTTC.

This clonotype has at least ten counts. The chain joins TRBV2 to TRBJ1-1; D gene unclear. There are 12 residues in the CDR3. The V end lost 4 bases, the J end lost 0 bases, and 3 bases lay between the germline ends. Per germline, CDR1 SNHLY and CDR2 FYNNEI. The CDR3 is CASSGVNTEAFF. CDR3 nucleotides: TGTGCCAGCAGTGGCGTGAACACTGAAGCTTTCTTT.

A few counts support this clonotype. This rearrangement joins TRBV20-1 to TRBJ2-7; TRBD1 agrees at 9 bases. CDR3 length equals 17 residues. Germline lookup yields CDR1 DFQATT and CDR2 SNEGSKA (reference sequence). Trimming cost V 3 bases and J 3 bases; bases outside gene matches: 15. The chain's CDR3 is CSASPGQGTGQGYEQYF. In DNA, the CDR3 is TGCAGTGCTAGCCCGGGACAGGGAACCGGGCAAGGCTACGAGCAGTACTTC.

The sample holds a few counts of this clonotype. The CDR3 sequence is CASSSDWITYNEQFF. As DNA, the CDR3 is TGCGCCAGCAGCTCGGACTGGATTACCTACAATGAGCAGTTCTTC. V and J are TRBV5-1 and TRBJ2-1; tentative D call: TRBD2 (5 bases). V lost 3 bases and J 2 bases, leaving 12 bases between the germline ends. The length of the CDR3 is 15 residues. The germline CDR1 and CDR2 sequences are SGHRS and YFSETQ.

The V call is TRBV3-1, the J call TRBJ2-7; possibly TRBD1 or TRBD2 for D (5 bases each). The length of the CDR3 is 15 residues. CDR1 is LGHDT, CDR2 YNNKEL, per germline (reference sequence). Between the trimmed V and J ends, which lost 4 bases and 5 bases, there was a span of 18 bases. This chain's CDR3 is CASSLIPGPRHEQYF. The CDR3 DNA sequence: TGTGCCAGCAGCCTCATCCCGGGACCCCGCCACGAGCAGTACTTC.

The V and J genes are TRBV7-8 and TRBJ2-1; 12 bases line up with TRBD1. The V gene end was trimmed by 5 bases and the J gene end by 4 bases; junction bases not matched to a gene: 9. Germline CDR1 is SGHVS and CDR2 is FQNEAQ. This CDR3 region has 17 residues. This CDR3 is CASSRGGQGAAYNEQFF. The CDR3 DNA sequence: TGTGCCAGCAGCAGAGGGGGACAGGGGGCTGCGTACAATGAGCAGTTCTTC.

In its sample, this clonotype was seen a few times. The chain has TRBV7-2 and TRBJ2-1; D uncertain. The CDR3 is 13 residues long. Germline V CDR1 and CDR2: SGHTA, FQGNSA. The ends were cut back, 4 bases at V and 5 bases at J, with 9 bases in the middle. The CDR3 is CASSSDWNNEQFF. The CDR3 coding sequence is TGTGCCAGCAGCTCCGACTGGAACAATGAGCAGTTCTTC. The full variable domain, rest sourced from reference TRBV7-2 and TRBJ2-1, is GAGVSQSPSNKVTEKGKDVELRCDPISGHTALYWYRQSLGQGLEFLIYFQGNSAPDKSGLPSDRFSAERTGGSVSTLTIQRTQQEDSAVYLCASSSDWNNEQFFGPGTRLTVL.

This clonotype was seen a few times. The V gene is TRBV4-1, the J gene TRBJ2-3; 7 nucleotides match TRBD2. The J segment lost 2 bases and the V segment lost 6 bases, leaving 17 bases of the junction unmatched. CDR3 size: 18 residues. Germline CDR1 is MGHRA and CDR2 is YSYEKL. For the CDR3, the DNA is TGCGCCAGCAGTCCGAATATCCTCCTAGCGGTGACCACAGATACGCAGTATTTT. Translated: CASSPNILLAVTTDTQYF.

This clonotype has more than one count but fewer than ten. The chain couples TRBV7-9 to TRBJ2-2; TRBD1 matches 7 bases. The CDR3 has 15 amino acids. Losses at the gene ends were 3 bases for V and 4 bases for J; bases not matched to a gene: 5. Germline loops: CDR1 SEHNR, CDR2 FQNEAQ (reference sequence). CDR3 amino acids: CASSFSAGGTGELFF. The CDR3 DNA follows: TGTGCCAGCAGCTTCTCGGCAGGGGGCACCGGGGAGCTGTTTTTT.

The chain recombines TRBV19 with TRBJ2-1; 10 positions match TRBD2. This CDR3 spans 15 amino acids. Germline loops: CDR1 LNHDA, CDR2 SQIVND (reference sequence). V lost 4 bases, J lost 6 bases, and 6 bases stayed unmatched. Here the CDR3 DNA reads TGTGCCAGTAGTACGAGCGGGAGGGCCAGCAATGAGCAGTTCTTC. Amino acid sequence: CASSTSGRASNEQFF.

This clonotype was observed a handful of times. The V and J genes are TRBV11-2 and TRBJ2-1; D possibly uses TRBD1 or TRBD2 (5 bases each). The CDR3 consists of 15 residues. V was cut by 1 base and J by 3 bases, with 10 bases left in between. The V gene's germline CDR1 is SGHAT and CDR2 FQNNGV. The CDR3 protein is CASSLAGRFYNEQFF. CDR3 nucleotide sequence: TGTGCCAGCAGCTTAGCGGGACGTTTCTACAATGAGCAGTTCTTC.

This chain links TRBV28 with TRBJ1-1, with D possibly matching TRBD1 (6 bases). Germline V gene lookup returns CDR1 MDHEN and CDR2 SYDVKM. This CDR3 region has 13 residues. Trimming cost V 3 bases and J 7 bases, with 12 bases left between them. CDR3 nucleotide sequence: TGTGCCAGCAGTTTTAGCAGGGGAGGTGAAGCTTTCTTT. Translating gives CASSFSRGGEAFF.

The V and J genes are TRBV12-3 or TRBV12-4 and TRBJ2-3; tentatively, D is TRBD1 or TRBD2 (5 bases each). The CDR3 runs 15 residues. Trimming removed 6 bases at V and 6 bases at J, with 19 bases between. In DNA, the CDR3 is TGTGCCAGCAGGATCACGGGGCCCTTTCCGGATACGCAGTATTTT. Its translation: CASRITGPFPDTQYF.

This clonotype was seen a handful of times. The chain carries TRBV5-5 and TRBJ1-1; D gene unclear. The germline CDR1 and CDR2 sequences are SGHKS and YYEKEE (reference sequence). V lost 5 bases to trimming and J lost 1 base, with 9 bases between them. The CDR3 is 13 residues long. The CDR3 DNA reads as TGTGCCAGCAGAGGACGGTCGAACACTGAAGCTTTCTTT. Residues: CASRGRSNTEAFF.

This chain connects TRBV6-6 to TRBJ2-7, with a possible D match to TRBD1 (5 bases). CDR1 and CDR2 from the germline V gene are MNHNY and SVGAGI (reference sequence). The CDR3 sequence is 13 residues long. V was cut by 7 bases and J by 6 bases, with 16 bases left in between. Here the CDR3 reads CASTGKGPFEQYF. Here the CDR3 DNA reads TGTGCCAGCACTGGGAAGGGGCCCTTCGAGCAGTACTTC.

The rearrangement links TRBV7-2 to TRBJ2-2, with D perhaps TRBD2 (5 bases). The germline V gene encodes CDR1 SGHTA and CDR2 FQGNSA. This CDR3 is 14 amino acids long. The V end lost 1 base, the J end lost 7 bases, and 10 bases lay between the germline ends. The CDR3 sequence: CASSLDGSGGELFF. CDR3 DNA: TGTGCCAGCAGCTTAGATGGAAGCGGCGGGGAGCTGTTTTTT.

This clonotype turned up a few times. The chain employs TRBV15 and TRBJ2-5; D perhaps matches TRBD1 (6 bases). Germline V gene lookup returns CDR1 LNHNV and CDR2 YYDKDF (reference sequence). The CDR3 has 14 residues. V lost 0 bases and J 5 bases, leaving 10 bases between the germline ends. In DNA, the CDR3 is TGTGCCACCAGCAGAGACAGGGGAGAGGAGACCCAGTACTTC. Translation gives CATSRDRGEETQYF.

The chain joins TRBV18 to TRBJ1-1; no definite D call. V lost 1 base, J lost 3 bases, and 9 bases lay in between. Per germline, CDR1 KGHSH and CDR2 LQKENI. The length of the CDR3 is 14 residues. The CDR3 here is CASSPLGQDTEAFF. In DNA, the CDR3 is TGTGCCAGCTCACCACTAGGCCAGGACACTGAAGCTTTCTTT.

This clonotype has a handful of counts. V is TRBV14 and J is TRBJ1-1; D unclear. Deletions cut 1 base from V and 3 bases from J, with 6 bases between. Per the germline V gene, CDR1 is SGHDN and CDR2 is FVKESK. The CDR3 spans 13 residues. CDR3 sequence reads: CASSQVSYTEAFF. The CDR3 DNA follows: TGTGCCAGCAGCCAAGTGAGTTACACTGAAGCTTTCTTT.

This chain connects TRBV29-1 to TRBJ2-6; 7 nucleotides line up with TRBD1. CDR3 size: 17 residues. Per the germline V gene, CDR1 is SQVTM and CDR2 is ANQGSEA. V was clipped by 1 base and J by 0 bases; unmatched bases: 6. The chain's CDR3 is CSVEVWDSFSGANVLTF. The CDR3, as DNA: TGCAGCGTTGAAGTGTGGGACAGCTTCTCTGGGGCCAACGTCCTGACTTTC.

The chain carries TRBV9 and TRBJ2-3; 9 bases agree with TRBD2. The CDR3 extends over 16 amino acids. Germline V lookup: CDR1 SGDLS, CDR2 YYNGEE. V gave up 2 bases and J gave up 2 bases; unmatched junction bases: 6. The CDR3 loop reads CASSVFLAGPTDTQYF. CDR3 coding DNA: TGTGCCAGCAGCGTTTTTCTAGCGGGGCCCACAGATACGCAGTATTTT.

In this sample, this clonotype turned up many times. V and J are TRBV6-5 and TRBJ2-1; perhaps D is TRBD1 or TRBD2 (6 bases each). The CDR3 is made up of 12 amino acids. The V gene's germline CDR1 is MNHEY and CDR2 SVGAGI. The V gene lost 4 bases and the J gene lost 10 bases, with 11 bases spanning the gap. The chain's CDR3 is CASSSRGDEQFF. CDR3 in DNA: TGTGCCAGCAGTTCTAGGGGGGACGAGCAGTTCTTC.

This clonotype was seen just once. This rearrangement joins TRBV5-1 to TRBJ2-5; tentatively, D is TRBD2 (6 bases). Trimming pared 2 bases from V and 4 bases from J, leaving 18 bases between. In germline, CDR1 is SGHRS, CDR2 YFSETQ. The CDR3 sequence is 16 residues long. For the CDR3, the DNA is TGCGCCAGCAGCTTTAGCGGAACCTCGGTGGGAGAGACCCAGTACTTC. It translates to CASSFSGTSVGETQYF.

The chain carries TRBV20-1 and TRBJ2-7, with a possible D match to TRBD2 (6 bases). V lost 0 bases and J 4 bases, leaving 10 bases between the germline ends. CDR1 is DFQATT and CDR2 is SNEGSKA in the germline V gene (reference sequence). This CDR3 comprises 13 residues. CDR3 residues: CSAREGLIYEQYF. The CDR3 bases are TGCAGTGCTAGAGAAGGACTAATTTACGAGCAGTACTTC.

This clonotype was detected many times. The V gene is TRBV12-3 or TRBV12-4, the J gene TRBJ1-4; D is uncertain. The CDR3 is 12 amino acids. Trimming removed 6 bases from V and 7 bases from J, with 9 bases in between. CDR3 coding DNA: TGTGCCAGCAGATTTTCGTTTGAAAAACTGTTTTTT. Translated: CASRFSFEKLFF.